Here is one TCR beta chain with its context. This entry belongs to a study of blood T cell repertoires in COVID-19. Study summary: Acute-phase and convalescent COVID-19 samples originated in the United States, Italy and Spain. In each case, the material was cDNA or gDNA derived from T cells, B-cell-depleted T cells, or PBMCs.

Germline assignment: CDR1 SGHNT and CDR2 YYREEE (reference sequence). The CDR3 has 16 amino acids. V shed 7 bases and J shed 2 bases, with 18 bases lying between them. The authors' processing: Using reference gene primer amplification, nucleated cell counts were estimated. Clones were read by immunoSEQ multiplex PCR, and TCRdb kept only the in-frame ones, dropping some. Clone size and V and J calls were adopted from that table, with D and trimming inferred from the DNA. Here the sample spans over 25,000 clones, roughly 87% being singletons. V usage is TRBV5-4 and J usage is TRBJ1-4, with D possibly TRBD1 on 6 matching bases. Sequenced: peripheral blood. The source is a woman in her sixties or seventies with active COVID-19. This CDR3 is CASSPQGIVTNEKLFF. The CDR3 DNA follows: TGTGCCAGCTCCCCACAGGGAATCGTCACTAATGAAAAACTGTTTTTT.